The 22 T cell receptor beta chains below come from one sample, sequenced in a study of long-term antiretroviral therapy in people with HIV. The immunoSEQ assay was v3.0, run at survey level. Sequencing used immunoSEQ multiplex PCR; TCRdb keeps in-frame clones, though not all of them. The sample carries over 25,000 clones, roughly 82% recorded once. Sequenced material: unsorted PBMCs, taken 1.1 years before starting antiretroviral therapy. These TCRs come from a woman aged 25-40 years with HIV.

The genes are TRBV6-5 and TRBJ2-3; perhaps TRBD2 as D (5 bases). Between the trimmed V and J ends, which lost 10 bases and 0 bases, there was a span of 11 bases. Germline CDR1 and CDR2: MNHEY and SVGAGI. The CDR3 extends over 13 amino acids. CDR3 sequence (DNA): TGTGCCACCAGAGCGGAGAGCACAGATACGCAGTATTTT. Its protein product is CATRAESTDTQYF.

The chain carries TRBV12-5 and TRBJ1-2, with D hard to call. The length of the CDR3 is 12 residues. The germline V and J ends were trimmed by 5 bases and 6 bases, with 10 bases remaining between them. Germline CDR1 LGHNT, CDR2 FRNRAP. This chain's CDR3 is CASGLGSDGYTF. Written as DNA, the CDR3 is TGTGCTAGTGGTCTCGGTTCGGATGGCTACACCTTC.

This chain links TRBV5-4 with TRBJ2-6, with unresolved D. The germline V gene encodes CDR1 SGHNT and CDR2 YYREEE (reference sequence). CDR3 length: 16 amino acids. V lost 0 bases and J 0 bases, leaving 7 bases between the germline ends. The CDR3 sequence is CASSLGGSSGANVLTF. Here the CDR3 DNA reads TGTGCCAGCAGCTTGGGAGGTAGCTCTGGGGCCAACGTCCTGACTTTC.

V gene TRBV9 combines with J gene TRBJ1-6; 10 bases map to TRBD1. Per the germline V gene, CDR1 is SGDLS and CDR2 is YYNGEE. V lost 4 bases to trimming and J lost 9 bases; unmatched junction nucleotides: 10. The CDR3 runs 16 residues. The CDR3 loop is CASSPGDRGLFSPLHF. The DNA of the CDR3 is TGTGCCAGCAGCCCCGGGGACAGGGGCCTATTTTCACCCCTCCACTTT.

This chain links TRBV27 with TRBJ1-2; D call uncertain. The CDR3 totals 14 residues. Trimming removed 0 bases from V and 6 bases from J, with 11 bases in between. Germline V CDR1 and CDR2: MNHEY, SMNVEV (reference sequence). CDR3 sequence: CASSLSATFNGYTF. The CDR3 DNA reads as TGTGCCAGCAGTTTATCGGCGACCTTCAATGGCTACACCTTC.

V usage is TRBV9 and J usage is TRBJ2-3, with D perhaps matching TRBD2 (7 bases). Trimming removed 2 bases at V and 2 bases at J, with 12 bases between. Germline V gene sequence: CDR1 SGDLS, CDR2 YYNGEE. This CDR3 has 15 residues. The CDR3 loop is CASSVRGGATDTQYF. The CDR3 DNA sequence: TGTGCCAGCAGCGTCCGCGGGGGCGCCACAGATACGCAGTATTTT. Full variable domain (rest looked up from reference TRBV9 and TRBJ2-3): DSGVTQTPKHLITATGQRVTLRCSPRSGDLSVYWYQQSLDQGLQFLIQYYNGEERAKGNILERFSAQQFPDLHSELNLSSLELGDSALYFCASSVRGGATDTQYFGPGTRLTVL.

In DNA form, the CDR3 reads TGTGCCAGCTCACCAAGTGTACAGGGTTTCGAGACCCAGTACTTC. It yields the protein CASSPSVQGFETQYF. This chain joins TRBV18 and TRBJ2-5; possibly TRBD1 for D (6 bases). V dropped 2 bases and J dropped 5 bases, with 15 bases sitting between them. The CDR3 extends over 15 amino acids. Germline V gives CDR1 KGHSH, CDR2 LQKENI.

This chain links TRBV5-1 with TRBJ2-5; D is possibly TRBD2 (6 bases). V lost 3 bases, J lost 1 base, and 10 bases lay in between. This CDR3 region has 14 residues. The germline gives CDR1 SGHRS, CDR2 YFSETQ. This chain's CDR3 is CASSWRGPQETQYF. The CDR3 nucleotides read TGCGCCAGCAGCTGGAGGGGCCCCCAAGAGACCCAGTACTTC.

The J gene is TRBJ2-7, the V gene TRBV5-4; TRBD2 is a possible D gene (6 bases). The CDR3 runs to 14 residues. V was trimmed by 0 bases and J by 4 bases, leaving 11 bases between them. Germline CDR1 and CDR2: SGHNT and YYREEE (reference sequence). The DNA for the CDR3 is TGTGCCAGCAGCTTGGCGGGCGGGGCTTACGAGCAGTACTTC. Protein: CASSLAGGAYEQYF. Full variable domain (remainder filled in from reference TRBV5-4 and TRBJ2-7): ETGVTQSPTHLIKTRGQQVTLRCSSQSGHNTVSWYQQALGQGPQFIFQYYREEENGRGNFPPRFSGLQFPNYSSELNVNALELDDSALYLCASSLAGGAYEQYFGPGTRLTVT.

This clone was seen a few times. J is TRBJ1-2 and V is TRBV6-1; the D gene is possibly TRBD1 (6 bases). Trimming stripped 5 bases from V and 6 bases from J, with 16 bases between. CDR3 length equals 14 residues. Germline V lookup: CDR1 MNHNS, CDR2 SASEGT. Here the CDR3 DNA reads TGTGCCAGCAGTTCCGGGGGCACAGGGCATGGCTACACCTTC. Its protein product is CASSSGGTGHGYTF.

The rearrangement uses TRBV2 and TRBJ2-3; 9 bases line up with TRBD1. Losses at the gene ends were 8 bases for V and 5 bases for J; bases not matched to a gene: 8. CDR1 and CDR2 (germline): SNHLY, FYNNEI. CDR3 length: 14 amino acids. CDR3 region: CASVWDRARDTQYF. The CDR3 region has the DNA TGTGCCAGCGTATGGGACAGGGCTAGAGATACGCAGTATTTT. The variable domain in full, completed from reference TRBV2 and TRBJ2-3, reads EPEVTQTPSHQVTQMGQEVILRCVPISNHLYFYWYRQILGQKVEFLVSFYNNEISEKSEIFDDQFSVERPDGSNFTLKIRSTKLEDSAMYFCASVWDRARDTQYFGPGTRLTVL.

The chain is built from TRBV5-1 and TRBJ2-1; the match to TRBD1 covers 9 bases. Unmatched junction bases numbered 5, after V lost 2 bases and J lost 8 bases. This CDR3 contains 14 residues. Germline lookup yields CDR1 SGHRS and CDR2 YFSETQ. The CDR3 is CASSFFTGGYEQFF. CDR3 coding DNA: TGCGCCAGCAGCTTTTTTACAGGGGGCTATGAGCAGTTCTTC. The full variable domain, in which reference TRBV5-1 and TRBJ2-1 provide the parts outside the CDR3, is KAGVTQTPRYLIKTRGQQVTLSCSPISGHRSVSWYQQTPGQGLQFLFEYFSETQRNKGNFPGRFSGRQFSNSRSEMNVSTLELGDSALYLCASSFFTGGYEQFFGPGTRLTVL.

This chain joins TRBV7-9 and TRBJ1-2; TRBD1 matches 7 bases. Germline CDR1 SEHNR, CDR2 FQNEAQ (reference sequence). V was clipped by 1 base and J by 0 bases; unmatched bases: 11. There are 18 residues in the CDR3. The CDR3 protein is CASSLGRVGQPTNYGYTF. DNA for the CDR3: TGTGCCAGCAGCTTAGGGAGGGTGGGACAGCCCACTAACTATGGCTACACCTTC.

The chain links TRBV11-2 to TRBJ1-5; D is uncertain. Germline V gene sequence: CDR1 SGHAT, CDR2 FQNNGV. The V and J ends lost 1 base and 3 bases respectively, with 10 bases between them. CDR3 length: 15 amino acids. The CDR3 loop is CASSLGAGFNQPQHF. Here the CDR3 DNA reads TGTGCCAGCAGCTTAGGGGCAGGCTTCAATCAGCCCCAGCATTTT.

The chain has TRBV5-4 and TRBJ2-5, with D possibly being TRBD2 (6 bases). This CDR3 comprises 13 residues. V was shortened by 0 bases and J by 3 bases, with 6 bases between the two germline ends. Looked up from germline, CDR1 is SGHNT and CDR2 is YYREEE (reference sequence). The CDR3 here is CASSLGGEETQYF. The CDR3 DNA reads as TGTGCCAGCAGCTTGGGCGGGGAAGAGACCCAGTACTTC.

The CDR3, as DNA: TGCGCCAGCAGCTTGTCGGGGTATGGTGGCTACACCTTC. Translated: CASSLSGYGGYTF. The chain uses TRBV5-1 and TRBJ1-2; the D is unclear. This CDR3 is built from 13 residues. From germline, CDR1 is SGHRS and CDR2 YFSETQ. V dropped 1 base and J dropped 7 bases, with 11 bases sitting between them.

V gene TRBV6-1 combines with J gene TRBJ1-2; D may be TRBD1 (6 bases). V was shortened by 1 base and J by 7 bases, with 13 bases between the two germline ends. CDR3 length: 14 amino acids. CDR1 is MNHNS and CDR2 is SASEGT in the germline V gene. CDR3 bases: TGTGCCAGCAGTGAAGGGGGGACAAATCCTGGCTACACCTTC. Residues: CASSEGGTNPGYTF.

V is TRBV27 and J is TRBJ1-5; 7 bases fit TRBD1. Germline assignment: CDR1 MNHEY and CDR2 SMNVEV (reference sequence). The CDR3 totals 15 residues. V lost 2 bases to trimming and J lost 2 bases; unmatched junction nucleotides: 3. The CDR3 protein is CASSLGGGGNQPQHF. The CDR3 DNA reads TGTGCCAGCAGTTTAGGAGGGGGCGGCAATCAGCCCCAGCATTTT.

CDR3 in amino acids: CASRFDWGAVYEQYF. Written as DNA, the CDR3 is TGTGCCAGCAGATTTGACTGGGGGGCGGTCTACGAGCAGTACTTC. V usage is TRBV6-5 and J usage is TRBJ2-7; D tentatively reads TRBD1 or TRBD2 (6 bases each). Trimming took off 6 bases at V and 3 bases at J, with 18 bases between the two ends. The CDR3 length is 15 residues. Germline V gene sequence: CDR1 MNHEY, CDR2 SVGAGI.

CDR3: CAISTTGGTANEKLFF. The CDR3 DNA follows: TGTGCCATCAGTACTACAGGGGGGACGGCTAATGAAAAACTGTTTTTT. The rearrangement links TRBV10-3 to TRBJ1-4, with TRBD1 matching 8 bases. This CDR3 contains 16 residues. V was clipped by 5 bases and J by 3 bases; unmatched bases: 8. The V gene's germline CDR1 is ENHRY and CDR2 SYGVKD.

The chain carries TRBV29-1 and TRBJ1-1; the match to TRBD1 covers 8 bases. CDR1 is SQVTM, CDR2 ANQGSEA, per germline. The J segment lost 2 bases and the V segment lost 6 bases, leaving 8 bases of the junction unmatched. The CDR3 sequence is 14 residues long. The CDR3 reads CSVDRGQGNTEAFF. CDR3 DNA sequence: TGCAGCGTCGATCGTGGACAGGGAAACACTGAAGCTTTCTTT. Using reference TRBV29-1 and TRBJ1-1 for the parts outside the CDR3, the full variable domain is SAVISQKPSRDICQRGTSLTIQCQVDSQVTMMFWYRQQPGQSLTLIATANQGSEATYESGFVIDKFPISRPNLTFSTLTVSNMSPEDSSIYLCSVDRGQGNTEAFFGQGTRLTVV.

The chain recombines TRBV6-1 with TRBJ1-2; no clear D. This CDR3 region has 14 residues. Trimming shortened V by 8 bases and J by 2 bases, and 15 bases separated the two germline ends. Per germline, CDR1 MNHNS and CDR2 SASEGT. DNA of the CDR3: TGTGCCAGCCGTTATACGGCTGGAAACTATGGCTACACCTTC. This encodes CASRYTAGNYGYTF.